The source of this TCR beta chain is a study of shared T cell receptors in the human thymus listed by TCRdb under 2021. With respect to the entire study: The study investigated the way shared, self-reactive T-cell receptor alpha chains are produced in the human thymus.

As to this clone: The target of this receptor is not known. Base-call qualities are not available, and no considerably larger clone is one nucleotide away.

Library method: the immunoSEQ multiplex PCR assay. TCRdb obtained this table from immuneACCESS and retained in-frame rearrangements with V and J assigned. These tables miss some clones; where compared with another copy, unresolved V genes account for less than half of the shortfall, and the remainder is unexplained. The sample table holds 700,000 or so clones, of which 80% to 90% were seen once. 0.008% to 0.011% of the sample goes to the ten largest clones. CDR3 length: 15 amino acids, cysteine to phenylalanine. Of the read, only the CDR3 DNA is kept; its 45 bases are in frame from base 1. Looking up the germline V gene yields CDR1 SNHLY and CDR2 FYNNEI. V was cut back by 8 bases and J by 0 bases, leaving a gap of 17 bases between them. The same data also went into a second study, on human thymus T cells. Per the second study: In Finland, the donors were immunologically healthy infants who were having open corrective cardiac surgery for congenital heart defects. Thymus tissue was collected as surgical resects that were removed during corrective cardiac surgery. V and J gene segment usage appeared biased in both thymic and peripheral blood repertoires. The related research reported highly overlapping thymic TCR repertoires among unrelated individuals. TCR alpha and beta repertoires from about 8 infant thymus samples and four related peripheral blood samples were characterized in the study. Donor ages ranged from 7 to 244 days, and the cohort comprised six male and two female infants. After being mechanically released from the tissue, thymocytes were kept at -70 degrees C in pellets of roughly 10-30 million cells. Genomic DNA was extracted from frozen cell pellets with a QIAsymphony instrument. The immunoSEQ multiplex PCR assay was used to amplify the TCRB and TCRAD loci from a standardized amount of quality-controlled genomic DNA. Amplicons spanned the V(D)J region at a length sufficient to cover the CDR3 and identify V and J genes. The amplicons were sequenced on an Illumina platform via the commercial immunoSEQ service. Corrections for primer bias and sequencing errors followed previously described methods, while TCRAD and TCRB definitions were based on the IMGT database. immunoSEQ Analyzer 3.0 and VDJTools were used for repertoire analysis, which covered basic statistics, V/J segment usage, diversity estimates, rarefaction and pairwise overlap. Diversity was estimated with Chao1, ChaoE, Efron-Thisted, Shannon and inverse Simpson indices, and also on datasets down-sampled to the smallest sample. For repertoire overlap, CDR3 nucleotide sequence, V gene and J gene had to match strictly, and clustering was done by Jaccard-based multidimensional scaling. Thymus samples yielded on average approximately 840,000 unique TCRB clonotypes, compared with roughly 76,000 from blood samples.

The V gene is TRBV2 and the J gene is TRBJ2-7; TRBD2 might be the D gene, on 6 matching bases. The receptor was isolated from a girl under two years old with a congenital heart defect. Donor details come from another sample of the same person, matched by shared clones. Sequenced sample: thymocytes. The nucleotide sequence is given as TGTGCCAGCCGCTCCTTGGGACTTCGCTCCTACGAGCAGTACTTC. The translation is CASRSLGLRSYEQYF.